A selection of T cell receptor beta chains follows, all from one sample in a study of T cells in Graves' hyperthyroidism and ophthalmopathy. Via MiXCR, TCRdb re-called the multiplex PCR reads, giving one row per CDR3 protein. The sample has around 300,000 distinct CDR3 sequences, approximately 23% seen once. Sequenced input: blood. The receptors stem from a man aged 30-40 years with Graves' ophthalmopathy. Both conserved end residues are part of each CDR3. D genes are given only for firm matches. A row's size may be missing; if present it is once, few, many or a size class.

D | J | V | size | DNA | CDR3
NA | TRBJ2-5 | TRBV7-2 | many | TGTGCCAGCAGCTTAGAGTACAGGCAGACCCAGTACTTC | CASSLEYRQTQYF
TRBD2 | TRBJ2-3 | TRBV20-1 | few | TGCAGTGCCCTTGGACTAGCGGGACCAGATACGCAGTATTTT | CSALGLAGPDTQYF
TRBD2 | TRBJ2-1 | TRBV20-1 | NA | TGCAGTGCTAGAGATCTTAAGCGGGAGTCCTACAATGAGCAGTTCTTC | CSARDLKRESYNEQFF
NA | TRBJ2-7 | TRBV27 | NA | TGTGCCAGCAGCCGCTCGGACAATCCGGGGGAGCAGTACTTC | CASSRSDNPGEQYF
NA | TRBJ2-3 | TRBV7-3 | NA | TGTGCCAGCAGCTTAGCCGGGGGAGACCGAGATACGCAGTATTTT | CASSLAGGDRDTQYF
TRBD2 | TRBJ2-1 | TRBV6-4 | NA | TGTGCCAGCAGTCCCGGACTAGGGGAGTACAATGAGCAGTTCTTC | CASSPGLGEYNEQFF
NA | TRBJ2-7 | TRBV6-1 | many | TGTGCCAGCTGTACACAGATACAGGGCGAGCAGTACTTC | CASCTQIQGEQYF
NA | TRBJ1-1 | TRBV11-3 | few | TGTGCCAGCAGCTTAGAATTTACGAGGGAGAACACTGAAGCTTTCTTT | CASSLEFTRENTEAFF
NA | TRBJ2-7 | TRBV18 | NA | TGTGCCAGCTCATCGAGAGGTAGCGGCTACGAGCAGTACTTC | CASSSRGSGYEQYF
NA | TRBJ1-2 | TRBV2 | few | TGTGCCAGCAGTGCGCAGGGTCACCTCAATGGCTACACCTTC | CASSAQGHLNGYTF
NA | TRBJ1-1 | TRBV9 | NA | TGTGCCAGCAGCGTAACCGTAGGGATGAACACTGAAGCTTTCTTT | CASSVTVGMNTEAFF
NA | TRBJ2-1 | TRBV12-5 | NA | TGTGCTAGTGGGGGAGGTCCGTCGAATGAGCAGTTCTTC | CASGGGPSNEQFF
NA | TRBJ2-7 | TRBV30 | NA | TGTGCCCGGAGTGTTACGGGTTTCGAGCAGTACTTC | CARSVTGFEQYF
NA | TRBJ1-1 | TRBV6-2/TRBV6-3 | NA | TGTGCCATCCGAGAGGGTCCGGGGGGCACTGAAGCTTTCTTT | CAIREGPGGTEAFF
NA | TRBJ2-1 | TRBV6-2/TRBV6-3 | NA | TGTGCCAGCAGTCCCTGGGGGATTGGTGGGTACAATGAGCAGTTCTTC | CASSPWGIGGYNEQFF
TRBD2 | TRBJ2-2 | TRBV3-1 | many | TGTGCCAGCGGGAGGGCCGACACCGGGGAGCTGTTTTTT | CASGRADTGELFF
NA | TRBJ2-7 | TRBV7-2 | many | TGTGCCAGCAGTCCTAACAGGGCCTACGAGCAGTACTTC | CASSPNRAYEQYF
TRBD2 | TRBJ2-7 | TRBV18 | few | TGTGCCAGCTCACCTCCAAGCGGGAGGGCGTACGAGCAGTACTTC | CASSPPSGRAYEQYF
NA | TRBJ1-2 | TRBV9 | NA | TGTGCCAGCAGCTTGATAGGCAACTATGGCTACACCTTC | CASSLIGNYGYTF
NA | TRBJ1-6 | TRBV5-1 | NA | TGCGCCAGCAGCTTGGAGGGGGGTTATTCACCCCTCCACTTT | CASSLEGGYSPLHF
TRBD2 | TRBJ2-5 | TRBV5-1 | NA | TGCGCCAGCAGCTGGACTAGCGAGAAAGAGACCCAGTACTTC | CASSWTSEKETQYF
NA | TRBJ2-4 | TRBV6-5 | NA | TGTGCCAGCAGTTACGGCTCCGAACTAGCCAAAAACATTCAGTACTTC | CASSYGSELAKNIQYF
TRBD2 | TRBJ2-1 | TRBV9 | many | TGTGCCAGCAGCAAGGGACTAGCGGCAGGGGGTGAGCAGTTCTTC | CASSKGLAAGGEQFF
TRBD1 | TRBJ1-1 | TRBV5-5 | many | TGTGCCAGCAGCTTGCAGGGGGGGGTATGGACTGAAGCTTTCTTT | CASSLQGGVWTEAFF
NA | TRBJ2-1 | TRBV5-5 | few | TGTGCCAGCAGCCCGAGCCTTCTCCTTCACTACAATGAGCAGTTCTTC | CASSPSLLLHYNEQFF
NA | TRBJ1-5 | TRBV5-1 | few | TGCGCCAGCAGCTTGGGGGGGCCGACGGAGCCCCAGCATTTT | CASSLGGPTEPQHF
NA | TRBJ2-2 | TRBV12-3/TRBV12-4 | NA | TGTGCCAGCAGTTTAAATAGCGTCACCGGGGAGCTGTTTTTT | CASSLNSVTGELFF
TRBD2 | TRBJ2-1 | TRBV20-1 | few | TGCAGTGCTCTTAGCGGGAGCTTTTATTACAATGAGCAGTTCTTC | CSALSGSFYYNEQFF
NA | TRBJ2-7 | TRBV7-3 | many | TGTGCCAGCAGCTTATGCTTCCGGGACACTAGGGCTTACGAGCAGTACTTC | CASSLCFRDTRAYEQYF
NA | TRBJ2-5 | TRBV3-1 | NA | TGTGCCAGCAGCCACCTGAACACGGCGGGCGGGCAAGAGACCCAGTACTTC | CASSHLNTAGGQETQYF
NA | TRBJ1-5 | TRBV3-1 | NA | TGTGCCAGCAGCCTGGGACTGTATAGCAATCAGCCCCAGCATTTT | CASSLGLYSNQPQHF
TRBD1 | TRBJ2-7 | TRBV9 | NA | TGTGCCAGCACGGAACAGGGGGCGATTTCCGAGCAGTACTTC | CASTEQGAISEQYF
TRBD1 | TRBJ1-1 | TRBV4-1 | few | TGCGCCAGCAGCCAAGGTCCGACAGGGGGGAACACTGAAGCTTTCTTT | CASSQGPTGGNTEAFF
TRBD2 | TRBJ2-7 | TRBV28 | many | TGTGCCAGCGGAATCGGGACTAGCAGCTACGAGCAGTACTTC | CASGIGTSSYEQYF
NA | TRBJ2-7 | TRBV5-1 | NA | TGCGCCAGCAGCTTGTTTCCCGGCGAGCAGTACTTC | CASSLFPGEQYF
TRBD1 | TRBJ2-7 | TRBV2 | few | TGTGCCAGCAGTGTCCTACCCCAGGGGGCTCGGTCCTACGAGCAGTACTTC | CASSVLPQGARSYEQYF
NA | TRBJ2-7 | TRBV7-2 | NA | TGTGCCAGCAGCTTAGGATTAGAGCAGTACTTC | CASSLGLEQYF
NA | TRBJ2-7 | TRBV20-1 | many | TGCAGTGCTAGGGGTTTGTACGAGCAGTACTTC | CSARGLYEQYF
TRBD2 | TRBJ2-3 | TRBV6-1 | many | TGTGCCAGCAGTGAGGCTAGCGGGAGTAGGCATTCGGATACGCAGTATTTT | CASSEASGSRHSDTQYF
TRBD2 | TRBJ2-5 | TRBV15 | NA | TGTGCCACCAGCAGAGACAGACTAGCAGAAGAGACCCAGTACTTC | CATSRDRLAEETQYF
TRBD2 | TRBJ2-1 | TRBV14 | few | TGTGCCAGCAGCCAAGATAATAGCGGGAGACTTTACTACAATGAGCAGTTCTTC | CASSQDNSGRLYYNEQFF
TRBD1 | TRBJ1-2 | TRBV2 | many | TGTGCCAGCAGTGAAACGGGCAGGGGGTATGGCTACACCTTC | CASSETGRGYGYTF
NA | TRBJ2-1 | TRBV11-2 | many | TGTGCCAGCAGCTTAGTCAATGAGCAGTTCTTC | CASSLVNEQFF
TRBD1 | TRBJ1-5 | TRBV6-1 | many | TGTGCCAGCAGTGCCTCCTTTACCGGGACAGGGAGCAATCAGCCCCAGCATTTT | CASSASFTGTGSNQPQHF
NA | TRBJ2-3 | TRBV6-5 | few | TGTGCCAGCAGTTGGGACCCAGTTAGTACAGATACGCAGTATTTT | CASSWDPVSTDTQYF
TRBD2 | TRBJ2-1 | TRBV6-2/TRBV6-3 | NA | TGTGCCAGCAGCCCCTGGACTAGTAGGGAAGGCAATGAGCAGTTCTTC | CASSPWTSREGNEQFF
TRBD2 | TRBJ2-1 | TRBV20-1 | NA | TGCAGTGCTAGAGAAAGCGGGGGGAACAATGAGCAGTTCTTC | CSARESGGNNEQFF
TRBD2 | TRBJ2-1 | TRBV20-1 | few | TGCAGTGCTACCACGACTAGCGGGAGTTGGGATGAGCAGTTCTTC | CSATTTSGSWDEQFF